This T cell receptor beta chain was captured in a study of blood T cell repertoires in COVID-19. V trimming: 7 bases; J trimming: 4 bases; junction bases outside the gene matches: 8. Germline V gene lookup returns CDR1 MDHEN and CDR2 SYDVKM. There are 15 residues in the CDR3. This clone was seen only once. Individuals drawn from around 25 US areas were about 18 to 95 years old. Cohorts were assigned according to the clinical history that participants reported. Clones were sequenced by immunoSEQ multiplex PCR, and TCRdb holds only the in-frame ones, with some missing. The sample includes over 150,000 clones, 65% to 85% seen only once; the top ten take 6% to 8%.

Material for sequencing was PBMCs or T cells enriched from blood (not recorded which). The chain carries TRBV28 and TRBJ1-5; the match to TRBD1 covers 9 bases. The TCR originated in a man aged 40-49 years who had recovered from COVID-19. The CDR3 here is CASTAAGQGNQPQHF. The CDR3 DNA is TGTGCCAGCACTGCAGCAGGACAGGGGAATCAGCCCCAGCATTTT.